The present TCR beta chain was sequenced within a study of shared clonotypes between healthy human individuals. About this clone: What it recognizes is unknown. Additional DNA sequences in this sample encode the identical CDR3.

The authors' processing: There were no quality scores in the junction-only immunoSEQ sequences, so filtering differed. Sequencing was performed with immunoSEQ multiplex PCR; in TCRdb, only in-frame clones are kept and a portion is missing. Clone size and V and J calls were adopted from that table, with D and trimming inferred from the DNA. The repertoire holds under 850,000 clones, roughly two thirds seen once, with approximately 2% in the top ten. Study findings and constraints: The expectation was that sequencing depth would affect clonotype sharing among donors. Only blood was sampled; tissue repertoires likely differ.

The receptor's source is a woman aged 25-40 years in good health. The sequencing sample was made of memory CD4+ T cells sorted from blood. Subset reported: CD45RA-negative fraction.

The CDR3, as DNA: TGTGCCAGTACCGGGACAGGGTACACCGGGGAGCTGTTTTTT. Its protein is CASTGTGYTGELFF. The chain combines TRBV19 with TRBJ2-2; 9 positions match TRBD1. J lost 3 bases, V lost 7 bases, and 3 bases had no gene match. The V gene's germline CDR1 is LNHDA and CDR2 SQIVND (reference sequence). The CDR3 is made up of 14 amino acids.